A selection of T cell receptor beta chains follows, all from one sample in a study of T cell responses to AZD1222 COVID-19 vaccine. The protocol was immunoSEQ multiplex PCR, while the TCRdb copy is restricted to in-frame clones and leaves out a portion. The sample carries 100,000 to 150,000 clones, roughly 88% recorded once. The sequences come from peripheral blood, collected on day 0 of MenACWY control vaccination. These receptors were collected from an adult in good health. Each CDR3 is given with its conserved first and last residue. D genes are given only for firm matches. Clone size is stated in some rows and not others, as once, few, many or a class when expanded.

cdr3_nt cdr3_aa d_call j_call clone_size v_call
TGTGCCAGCAGCTTGGTGTGGAGGGAGGGCCTTTACAATGAGCAGTTCTTC CASSLVWREGLYNEQFF TRBD2 TRBJ2-1 once TRBV5-6
TGTGCCAGTAGTACCGACCCCCCAGGAGGTGAGACCCAGTACTTC CASSTDPPGGETQYF NA TRBJ2-5 NA TRBV19
TGTGCCGGGGGAAGGTATGGCCTTGAAAAACTGTTTTTT CAGGRYGLEKLFF NA TRBJ1-4 NA TRBV2
TGTGCCAGCAGTTACTCGACAGGTGTCTCCTACAATGAGCAGTTCTTC CASSYSTGVSYNEQFF NA TRBJ2-1 NA TRBV6-5
TGTGCCAGCAGTGAGTCCAGGGGAGGTGAAAAACTGTTTTTT CASSESRGGEKLFF NA TRBJ1-4 NA TRBV2
TGTGCCAGCAGTGGCCAGGGCAGGGACTATGGCTACACCTTC CASSGQGRDYGYTF NA TRBJ1-2 NA TRBV2
TGTGCCAGCAGACCGGGCAGGGTACCCCAAGTATACAATGAGCAGTTCTTC CASRPGRVPQVYNEQFF NA TRBJ2-1 NA TRBV27
TGTGCCAGCAGCCAATCCGACCTCATGGGCTACACCTTC CASSQSDLMGYTF NA TRBJ1-2 NA TRBV4-2
TGCAGCGTTGAGCCTCCCCAGGGGATCTCTGGAAACACCATATATTTT CSVEPPQGISGNTIYF NA TRBJ1-3 NA TRBV29-1
TGTGCCAGCAGCTTGGCCGGGCCGATCAATTCACCCCTCCACTTT CASSLAGPINSPLHF NA TRBJ1-6 NA TRBV5-4
TGCAGCGGAAGGACCACAGGAGATACGCAGTATTTT CSGRTTGDTQYF NA TRBJ2-3 NA TRBV29-1
TGTGCCAGCAGCGCACTAGAGGGGGTCATTCAGTACTTC CASSALEGVIQYF NA TRBJ2-4 NA TRBV9
TGTGCCAGCAGCCCACGGACTAGCGGGGCGGGTACGCAGTATTTT CASSPRTSGAGTQYF TRBD2 TRBJ2-3 NA TRBV7-2
TGTGCCAGCAGCGCCGGGACAGCCCCCGGGGAGCTGTTTTTT CASSAGTAPGELFF TRBD1 TRBJ2-2 once TRBV9
TGTGCCAGCAGCCCTTCGAAGGGACATACGCAGTATTTT CASSPSKGHTQYF NA TRBJ2-3 NA TRBV3-1/TRBV3-2
TGTGCCACCAGTCTAAGAGAGACCCAGTACTTC CATSLRETQYF NA TRBJ2-5 NA TRBV24-1
TGCGCCAGCAGCCGCTCTCTTAGCGGGGGTGGCCAAGAGACCCAGTACTTC CASSRSLSGGGQETQYF TRBD2 TRBJ2-5 NA TRBV4-3
TGTGCCAGCAGCTTAGGCTTGGCCCGCAATCAGCCCCAGCATTTT CASSLGLARNQPQHF NA TRBJ1-5 NA TRBV7-9
TGTGCCAGCAGTTTGCGAGCGGGACCGGCCCCCTACGAGCAGTACTTC CASSLRAGPAPYEQYF TRBD2 TRBJ2-7 NA TRBV6-6
TGTGCCAGCAGTTTATTCAAGGGGCAGGCTGAAGCTTTCTTT CASSLFKGQAEAFF NA TRBJ1-1 NA TRBV27
TGTGCCACCAGCAGAGAGATTAGGACAGGGCGCAACACAGATACGCAGTATTTT CATSREIRTGRNTDTQYF TRBD1 TRBJ2-3 NA TRBV15
TGTGCCAGCAGTTTTGGGATATTTAACTATGGCTACACCTTC CASSFGIFNYGYTF NA TRBJ1-2 NA TRBV27
TGTGCCTGGAGTTCTAGGGAGTGGCGGGCTTTCTTT CAWSSREWRAFF NA TRBJ1-1 once TRBV30
TGCGCCAGCAGCTTGGGGGACCACAACAATGAGCAGTTCTTC CASSLGDHNNEQFF NA TRBJ2-1 NA TRBV5-1
TGTGCCACCAGGGGACAGGCCAACACCGGGGAGCTGTTTTTT CATRGQANTGELFF TRBD1 TRBJ2-2 NA TRBV24-1
TGCGCCAGCAGCTTGGAAGGGACTAGCGGGACGAGGGGCGGGGAGCTGTTTTTT CASSLEGTSGTRGGELFF TRBD2 TRBJ2-2 NA TRBV5-1
TGTGCCTGGAGTTTGGGGAACTCTGGAAACACCATATATTTT CAWSLGNSGNTIYF NA TRBJ1-3 NA TRBV30
TGTGCCAGCAGTTTAAGGTGGGAAGCGCAGCCCCAGCATTTT CASSLRWEAQPQHF NA TRBJ1-5 NA TRBV28
TGCGCCAGCAGCCCTCAGGGGGCTGGAAACACCATATATTTT CASSPQGAGNTIYF TRBD1 TRBJ1-3 NA TRBV4-3
TGTGCCAGCAGCCAAGATCTTGTCTACAGCTTAGGGGGCTACACCTTC CASSQDLVYSLGGYTF NA TRBJ1-2 NA TRBV3-1/TRBV3-2
TGTGCCAGCAACGGGGGGGCCGAGGGGAGTTTGACAGATACGCAGTATTTT CASNGGAEGSLTDTQYF TRBD2 TRBJ2-3 once TRBV3-1/TRBV3-2
TGCGCCAGCAGCCAAGAGGGGACGTCTTATAATTCACCCCTCCACTTT CASSQEGTSYNSPLHF NA TRBJ1-6 once TRBV4-1
TGTGCCAGCCTTGAGGACAGGCACGAGCAGTACTTC CASLEDRHEQYF NA TRBJ2-7 NA TRBV21-1
TGTGCCAGCAGTTTACGCAAGAACTATGGCTACACCTTC CASSLRKNYGYTF NA TRBJ1-2 NA TRBV28
TGTGCCAGCAGCCGCGAGATAGCGGGCCAATACGAGCAGTACTTC CASSREIAGQYEQYF TRBD2 TRBJ2-7 NA TRBV7-9
TGTGCCAGCTCACCATTGGGGGAAGATACGCAGTATTTT CASSPLGEDTQYF NA TRBJ2-3 NA TRBV18
TGTGCCAGCAGCCTAGGAGGGGCGTTCGCTAACTATGGCTACACCTTC CASSLGGAFANYGYTF NA TRBJ1-2 NA TRBV7-2
TGTGCCAGCAGCTTAGATTTTACAGGGGGCTCTGAAGCTTTCTTT CASSLDFTGGSEAFF TRBD1 TRBJ1-1 NA TRBV11-2
TGTGCCAGCAGCTTCGACCCTTACGAGCAGTACTTC CASSFDPYEQYF NA TRBJ2-7 NA TRBV11-2
TGTGCCAGCAGAGATGAGACAGGGGGTTCACCCCTCCACTTT CASRDETGGSPLHF TRBD1 TRBJ1-6 NA TRBV28